The clone carrying this TCR beta chain has ten or more counts. Ophthalmopathy in the donors was of moderate-to-severe activity, with CAS ≥3, NOSPECS ≥4 and duration under 3 months. Clinical symptoms, serum thyroxine, TRAb, thyroid ultrasound and orbital computed tomography formed the basis of diagnosis. This entry belongs to a study of Graves' ophthalmopathy and Graves' hyperthyroidism. In the study overall: Ahead of any treatment, peripheral blood was obtained at the initial diagnosis.

Germline assignment: CDR1 DFQATT and CDR2 SNEGSKA (reference sequence). This CDR3 spans 11 amino acids. Between the trimmed V and J ends, which lost 3 bases and 4 bases, there was a span of 7 bases. Using RNA transcripts, the TCR beta CDR3 regions were amplified. First-round RT-PCR employed HTBI primers, with a second-round multiplex PCR after it. TCRdb re-called the multiplex PCR reads through MiXCR, storing one row per CDR3 protein. This table has hundreds of thousands of distinct CDR3 sequences, around 15% appearing once. The rearrangement uses TRBV20-1 and TRBJ2-7, with unresolved D. The sequence was collected from a woman aged 25 to 39 with Graves' ophthalmopathy. The sample comprised blood. The CDR3 here is CSASLQYEQYF. For the CDR3, the DNA is TGCAGTGCTAGCCTGCAATACGAGCAGTACTTC.